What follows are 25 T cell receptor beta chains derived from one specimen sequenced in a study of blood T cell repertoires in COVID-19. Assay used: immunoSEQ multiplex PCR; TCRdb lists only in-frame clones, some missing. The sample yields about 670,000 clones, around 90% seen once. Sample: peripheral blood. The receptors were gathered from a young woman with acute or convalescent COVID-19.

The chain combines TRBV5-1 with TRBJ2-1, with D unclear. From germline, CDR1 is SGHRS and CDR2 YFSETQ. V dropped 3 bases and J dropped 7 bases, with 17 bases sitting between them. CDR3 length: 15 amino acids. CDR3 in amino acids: CASSSRRPPGNEQFF. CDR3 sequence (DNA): TGCGCCAGCAGCTCTAGACGGCCTCCTGGGAATGAGCAGTTCTTC.

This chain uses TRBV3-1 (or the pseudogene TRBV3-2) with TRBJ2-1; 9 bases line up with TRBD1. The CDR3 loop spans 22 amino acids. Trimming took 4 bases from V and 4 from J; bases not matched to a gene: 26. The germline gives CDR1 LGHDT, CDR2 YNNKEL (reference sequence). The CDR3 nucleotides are TGTGCCAGCAGCCTATCCCGAGGGTCGGGACAGGGTCCCTGGGGCCTATACAATGAGCAGTTCTTC. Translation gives CASSLSRGSGQGPWGLYNEQFF.

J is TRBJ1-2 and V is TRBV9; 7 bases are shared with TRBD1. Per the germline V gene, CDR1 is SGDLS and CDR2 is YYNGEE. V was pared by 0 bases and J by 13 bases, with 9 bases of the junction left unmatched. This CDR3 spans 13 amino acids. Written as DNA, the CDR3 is TGTGCCAGCAGCGTAGGGACAGGCGTGGGGTTCACCTTC. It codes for CASSVGTGVGFTF.

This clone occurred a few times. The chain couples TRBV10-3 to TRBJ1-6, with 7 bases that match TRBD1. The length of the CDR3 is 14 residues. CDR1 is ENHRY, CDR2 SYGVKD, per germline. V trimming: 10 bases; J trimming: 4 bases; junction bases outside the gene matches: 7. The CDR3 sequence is CASSTGLYNSPLHF. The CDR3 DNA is TGTGCCAGTTCGACAGGGTTGTATAATTCACCCCTCCACTTT.

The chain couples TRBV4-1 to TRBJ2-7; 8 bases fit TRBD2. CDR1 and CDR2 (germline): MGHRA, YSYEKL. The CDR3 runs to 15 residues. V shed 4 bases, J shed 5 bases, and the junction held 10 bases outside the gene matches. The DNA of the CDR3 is TGCGCCAGCAGCCCGAGCGGGGGTAGACGGAACGAGCAGTACTTC. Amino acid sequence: CASSPSGGRRNEQYF.

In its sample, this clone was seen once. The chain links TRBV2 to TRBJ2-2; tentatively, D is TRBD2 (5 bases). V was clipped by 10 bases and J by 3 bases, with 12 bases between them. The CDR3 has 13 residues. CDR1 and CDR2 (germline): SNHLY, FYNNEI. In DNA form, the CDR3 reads TGTGCCACCACGGGATTCGACACCGGGGAGCTGTTTTTT. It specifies CATTGFDTGELFF.

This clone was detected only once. CDR3 in DNA: TGTGCCAGTACGAAAACGGGACATGGGATATTGAGCTATGGCTACACCTTC. Protein product: CASTKTGHGILSYGYTF. The chain joins TRBV5-8 to TRBJ1-2; tentative D call: TRBD1 (6 bases). The CDR3 is 17 amino acids. V lost 8 bases and J lost 4, with 27 bases in between. CDR1 SGHTS and CDR2 YDEGEE come from the germline V gene.

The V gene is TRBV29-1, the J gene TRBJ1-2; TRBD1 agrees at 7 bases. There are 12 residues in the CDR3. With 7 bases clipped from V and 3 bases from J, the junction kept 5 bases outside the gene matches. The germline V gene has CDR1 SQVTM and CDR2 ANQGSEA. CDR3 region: CSADRADYGYTF. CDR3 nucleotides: TGCAGCGCAGACAGGGCGGACTATGGCTACACCTTC.

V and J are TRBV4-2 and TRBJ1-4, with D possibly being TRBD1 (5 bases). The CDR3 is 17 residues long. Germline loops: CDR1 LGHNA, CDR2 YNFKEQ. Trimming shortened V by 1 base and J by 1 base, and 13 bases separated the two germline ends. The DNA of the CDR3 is TGTGCCAGCAGCCAAGGGTCGGGGACTGGAACTAATGAAAAACTGTTTTTT. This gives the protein CASSQGSGTGTNEKLFF.

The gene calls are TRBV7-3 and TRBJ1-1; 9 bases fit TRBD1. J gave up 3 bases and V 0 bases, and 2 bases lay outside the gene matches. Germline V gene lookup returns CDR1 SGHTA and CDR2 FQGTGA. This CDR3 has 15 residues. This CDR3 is CASSLTGDRDTEAFF. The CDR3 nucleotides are TGTGCCAGCAGCTTAACCGGGGACAGGGACACTGAAGCTTTCTTT. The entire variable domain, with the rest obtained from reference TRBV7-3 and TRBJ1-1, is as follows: GAGVSQTPSNKVTEKGKYVELRCDPISGHTALYWYRQSLGQGPEFLIYFQGTGAADDSGLPNDRFFAVRPEGSVSTLKIQRTERGDSAVYLCASSLTGDRDTEAFFGQGTRLTVV.

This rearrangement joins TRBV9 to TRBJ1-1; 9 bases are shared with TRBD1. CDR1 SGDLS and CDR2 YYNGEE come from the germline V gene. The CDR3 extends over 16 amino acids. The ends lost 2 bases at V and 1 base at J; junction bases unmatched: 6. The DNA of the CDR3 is TGTGCCAGCAGCGTCTGGACAGGGGCCTCGAACACTGAAGCTTTCTTT. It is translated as CASSVWTGASNTEAFF. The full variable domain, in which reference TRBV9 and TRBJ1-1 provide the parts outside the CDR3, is DSGVTQTPKHLITATGQRVTLRCSPRSGDLSVYWYQQSLDQGLQFLIQYYNGEERAKGNILERFSAQQFPDLHSELNLSSLELGDSALYFCASSVWTGASNTEAFFGQGTRLTVV.

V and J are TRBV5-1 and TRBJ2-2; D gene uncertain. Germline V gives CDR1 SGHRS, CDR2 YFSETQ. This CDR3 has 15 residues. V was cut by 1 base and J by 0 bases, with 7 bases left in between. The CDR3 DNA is TGCGCCAGCAGCTTGAACATCGCGAACACCGGGGAGCTGTTTTTT. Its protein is CASSLNIANTGELFF.

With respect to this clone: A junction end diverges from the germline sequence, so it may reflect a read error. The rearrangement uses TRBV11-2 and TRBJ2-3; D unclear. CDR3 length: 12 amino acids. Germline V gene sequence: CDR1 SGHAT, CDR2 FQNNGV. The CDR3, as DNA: TGTGCCAGCAGCTTATTCGCCAGATACGCAGTATTT. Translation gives CASSLFARYAVF.

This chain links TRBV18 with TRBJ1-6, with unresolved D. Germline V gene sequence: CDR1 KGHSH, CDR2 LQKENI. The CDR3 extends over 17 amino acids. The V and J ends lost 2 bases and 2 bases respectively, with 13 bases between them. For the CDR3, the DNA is TGTGCCAGCTCACCAACGGGTGGCAGCGCCTATAATTCACCCCTCCACTTT. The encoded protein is CASSPTGGSAYNSPLHF.

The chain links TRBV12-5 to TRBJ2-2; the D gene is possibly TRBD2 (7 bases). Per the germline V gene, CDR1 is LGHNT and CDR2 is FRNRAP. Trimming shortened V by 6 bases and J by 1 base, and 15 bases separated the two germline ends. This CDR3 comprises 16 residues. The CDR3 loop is CASGKQGLLNTGELFF. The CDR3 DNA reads TGTGCTAGTGGAAAACAGGGACTATTGAACACCGGGGAGCTGTTTTTT. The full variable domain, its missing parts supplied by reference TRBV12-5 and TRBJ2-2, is DARVTQTPRHKVTEMGQEVTMRCQPILGHNTVFWYRQTMMQGLELLAYFRNRAPLDDSGMPKDRFSAEMPDATLATLKIQPSEPRDSAVYFCASGKQGLLNTGELFFGEGSRLTVL.

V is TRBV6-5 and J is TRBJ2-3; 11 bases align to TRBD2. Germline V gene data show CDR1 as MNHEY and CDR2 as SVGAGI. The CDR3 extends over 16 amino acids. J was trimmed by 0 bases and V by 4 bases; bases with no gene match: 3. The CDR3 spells CASSSIAGGSTDTQYF. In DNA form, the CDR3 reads TGTGCCAGCAGTTCAATAGCGGGGGGGAGCACAGATACGCAGTATTTT.

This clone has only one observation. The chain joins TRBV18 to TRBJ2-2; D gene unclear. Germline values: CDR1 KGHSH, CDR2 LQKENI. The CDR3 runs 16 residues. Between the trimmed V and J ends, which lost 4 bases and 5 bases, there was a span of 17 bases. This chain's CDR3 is CASSHSLQKQTGELFF. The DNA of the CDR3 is TGTGCCAGCTCACATTCGTTGCAGAAACAGACCGGGGAGCTGTTTTTT. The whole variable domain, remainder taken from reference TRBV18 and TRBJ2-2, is NAGVMQNPRHLVRRRGQEARLRCSPMKGHSHVYWYRQLPEEGLKFMVYLQKENIIDESGMPKERFSAEFPKEGPSILRIQQVVRGDSAAYFCASSHSLQKQTGELFFGEGSRLTVL.

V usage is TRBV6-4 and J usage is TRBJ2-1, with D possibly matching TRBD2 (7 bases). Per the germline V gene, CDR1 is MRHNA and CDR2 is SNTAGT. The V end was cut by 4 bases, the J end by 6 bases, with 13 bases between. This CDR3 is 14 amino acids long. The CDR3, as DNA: TGTGCCAGCAGTGTGGGGGGGGCCTCCAATGAGCAGTTCTTC. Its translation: CASSVGGASNEQFF.

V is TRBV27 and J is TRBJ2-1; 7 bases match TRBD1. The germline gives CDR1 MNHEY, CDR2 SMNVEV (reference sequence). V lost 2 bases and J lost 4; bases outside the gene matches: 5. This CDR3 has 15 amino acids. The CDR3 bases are TGTGCCAGCAGTTTAGACAGGGCAGCTTACAATGAGCAGTTCTTC. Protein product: CASSLDRAAYNEQFF.

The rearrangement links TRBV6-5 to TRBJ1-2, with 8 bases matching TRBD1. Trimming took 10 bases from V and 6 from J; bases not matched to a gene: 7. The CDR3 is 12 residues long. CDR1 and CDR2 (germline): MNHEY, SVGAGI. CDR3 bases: TGTGCCACCATCGGCAGGGGGCATGGCTACACCTTC. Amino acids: CATIGRGHGYTF.

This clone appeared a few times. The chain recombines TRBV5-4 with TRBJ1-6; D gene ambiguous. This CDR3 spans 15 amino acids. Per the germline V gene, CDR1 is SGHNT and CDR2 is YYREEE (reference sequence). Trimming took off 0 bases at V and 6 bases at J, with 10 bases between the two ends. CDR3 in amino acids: CASSLASAGNSPLHF. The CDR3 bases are TGTGCCAGCAGCTTGGCGTCAGCGGGTAATTCACCCCTCCACTTT.

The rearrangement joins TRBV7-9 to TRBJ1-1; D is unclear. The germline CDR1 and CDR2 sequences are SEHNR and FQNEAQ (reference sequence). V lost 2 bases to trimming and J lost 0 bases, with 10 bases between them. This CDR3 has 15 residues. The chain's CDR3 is CASSLMGDVNTEAFF. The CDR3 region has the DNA TGTGCCAGCAGCTTAATGGGCGACGTGAACACTGAAGCTTTCTTT.

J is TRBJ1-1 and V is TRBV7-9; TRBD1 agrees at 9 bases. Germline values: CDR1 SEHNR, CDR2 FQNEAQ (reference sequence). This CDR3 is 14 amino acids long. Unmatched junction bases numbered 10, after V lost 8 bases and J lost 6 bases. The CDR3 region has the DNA TGTGCCAGCGCCCGGTTGAGGGACAGGGCTGAAGCTTTCTTT. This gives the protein CASARLRDRAEAFF.

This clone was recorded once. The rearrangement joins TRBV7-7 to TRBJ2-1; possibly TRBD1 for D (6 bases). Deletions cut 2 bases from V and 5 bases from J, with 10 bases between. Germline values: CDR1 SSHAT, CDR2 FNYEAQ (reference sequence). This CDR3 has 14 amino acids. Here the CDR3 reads CASSLLGAHNEQFF. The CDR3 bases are TGTGCCAGCAGCTTATTGGGGGCCCACAATGAGCAGTTCTTC.

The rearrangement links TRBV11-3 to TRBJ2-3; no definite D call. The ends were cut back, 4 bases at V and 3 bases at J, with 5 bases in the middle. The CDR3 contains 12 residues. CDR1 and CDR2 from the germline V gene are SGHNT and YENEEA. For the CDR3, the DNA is TGTGCCAGCAGCTACGGGACAGATACGCAGTATTTT. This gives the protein CASSYGTDTQYF.